The 30 T cell receptor beta chains given below trace back to one sample, sequenced in a study of blood T cell repertoires in COVID-19. Clones were sequenced by immunoSEQ multiplex PCR, and TCRdb holds only the in-frame ones, with some missing. The sample yields some 350,000 clones, around 87% seen once. The sample was peripheral blood. All receptors come from a human donor in a cohort sampled during active COVID-19.

The chain carries TRBV2 and TRBJ1-4; weak D call: TRBD1 (6 bases). The germline V gene encodes CDR1 SNHLY and CDR2 FYNNEI. The CDR3 covers 15 residues. Trimming took off 4 bases at V and 7 bases at J, with 16 bases between the two ends. The CDR3 nucleotides are TGTGCCAGCAGTGTCACACAGGGAGAAGGTGAAAAACTGTTTTTT. This encodes CASSVTQGEGEKLFF.

DNA of the CDR3: TGTGCCAGCAGTGAATTGACAGGGGTAGGGCAGTACTTC. Its protein product is CASSELTGVGQYF. The gene calls are TRBV6-1 and TRBJ2-7; the match to TRBD1 covers 8 bases. The CDR3 contains 13 residues. Germline CDR1 reads MNHNS; CDR2 reads SASEGT. The V gene end was trimmed by 2 bases and the J gene end by 9 bases; junction bases not matched to a gene: 6.

V usage is TRBV30 and J usage is TRBJ2-1, with TRBD1 matching 7 bases. Germline V gene data show CDR1 as GTSNPN and CDR2 as SVGIG (reference sequence). Trimming cost V 2 bases and J 8 bases; bases outside gene matches: 3. The CDR3 sequence is 12 residues long. The CDR3 sequence: CAWSPRGHEQFF. The CDR3, as DNA: TGTGCCTGGAGTCCAAGGGGGCATGAGCAGTTCTTC.

The chain employs TRBV20-1 and TRBJ2-1; TRBD2 might be the D (6 bases). The CDR3 extends over 11 amino acids. CDR1 and CDR2 (germline): DFQATT, SNEGSKA (reference sequence). Trimming pared 6 bases from V and 10 bases from J, leaving 13 bases between. The CDR3 coding sequence is TGCAGTGCGGCGCGGGACTTAGAGCAGTTCTTC. Amino acid sequence: CSAARDLEQFF.

V is TRBV4-1 and J is TRBJ2-3; unclear D gene. Trimming pared 0 bases from V and 2 bases from J, leaving 9 bases between. There are 15 residues in the CDR3. Germline CDR1 MGHRA, CDR2 YSYEKL. The CDR3 region is CASSQESELTDTQYF. Written as DNA, the CDR3 is TGCGCCAGCAGCCAAGAGAGCGAGCTCACAGATACGCAGTATTTT.

The V call is TRBV23-1, the J call TRBJ2-2, with TRBD2 as a possible D gene (7 bases). TRBV23-1 is given ORF status, its function remaining uncertain. The CDR3 has 16 residues. The V end lost 4 bases, the J end lost 6 bases, and 18 bases lay between the germline ends. In DNA form, the CDR3 reads TGCGCCAGCAGTCCCCCAAGGCGGGGGCCGGCCGGGGAGCTGTTTTTT. This codes for CASSPPRRGPAGELFF.

The J gene is TRBJ1-2, the V gene TRBV5-8; D call uncertain. The germline V gene encodes CDR1 SGHTS and CDR2 YDEGEE. Trimming took off 5 bases at V and 4 bases at J, with 18 bases between the two ends. The CDR3 is made up of 15 amino acids. The CDR3 here is CASRPGEGRVYGYTF. The CDR3 DNA follows: TGTGCCAGCAGGCCTGGGGAGGGTCGGGTCTATGGCTACACCTTC.

Notes on this clone: Other DNA sequences in the sample encode the same CDR3. The chain couples TRBV3-1 (or the pseudogene TRBV3-2) to TRBJ1-5; D gene ambiguous. Looked up from germline, CDR1 is LGHDT and CDR2 is YNNKEL (reference sequence). The ends were cut back, 1 base at V and 0 bases at J, with 7 bases in the middle. This CDR3 comprises 15 residues. The CDR3 here is CASSQGGYSNQPQHF. DNA for the CDR3: TGTGCCAGCAGCCAAGGCGGGTATAGCAATCAGCCCCAGCATTTT.

This clone was observed once. The rearrangement links TRBV30 to TRBJ1-3; tentatively, D is TRBD1 (5 bases). Trimming took 2 bases from V and 0 from J, leaving 14 bases between them. This CDR3 contains 16 residues. The V gene's germline CDR1 is GTSNPN and CDR2 SVGIG (reference sequence). The CDR3 DNA reads TGTGCCTGGAGTCGAGGACAAGGGCGCTCTGGAAACACCATATATTTT. This gives the protein CAWSRGQGRSGNTIYF.

The rearrangement joins TRBV6-2 or TRBV6-3 to TRBJ2-3; 8 bases are shared with TRBD2. The CDR3 runs 16 residues. The ends lost 4 bases at V and 2 bases at J; junction bases unmatched: 8. Germline V lookup: CDR1 MNHEY, CDR2 SVGEGT. CDR3 sequence reads: CASSSRTSGYTDTQYF. CDR3 nucleotide sequence: TGTGCCAGCAGTTCCCGCACTAGCGGCTACACAGATACGCAGTATTTT.

V usage is TRBV3-1 (or the pseudogene TRBV3-2) and J usage is TRBJ1-4, with D uncertain. From germline, CDR1 is LGHDT and CDR2 YNNKEL (reference sequence). The CDR3 is 14 residues long. V gave up 0 bases and J gave up 8 bases, with 10 bases separating them. CDR3 amino acids: CASSQEAVGEKLFF. CDR3 in DNA: TGTGCCAGCAGCCAAGAGGCGGTAGGAGAAAAACTGTTTTTT.

This clone was picked up one time. V gene TRBV27 combines with J gene TRBJ2-1, with 12 bases fitting TRBD2. This CDR3 comprises 14 residues. Per the germline V gene, CDR1 is MNHEY and CDR2 is SMNVEV (reference sequence). Losses at the gene ends were 6 bases for V and 7 bases for J; bases not matched to a gene: 4. Written as DNA, the CDR3 is TGTGCCAGCAGGACTAGCGGGAGTGGGAATGAGCAGTTCTTC. Its protein is CASRTSGSGNEQFF.

The chain combines TRBV2 with TRBJ1-2; TRBD1 matches at 10 bases. Trimming took 4 bases from V and 7 from J; bases not matched to a gene: 9. Germline V gives CDR1 SNHLY, CDR2 FYNNEI. This CDR3 comprises 15 residues. The CDR3: CASSVPRDRGGGYTF. The CDR3 region has the DNA TGTGCCAGCAGTGTCCCCCGGGACAGGGGAGGTGGCTACACCTTC. The variable domain in full, with the rest retrieved from reference TRBV2 and TRBJ1-2, is EPEVTQTPSHQVTQMGQEVILRCVPISNHLYFYWYRQILGQKVEFLVSFYNNEISEKSEIFDDQFSVERPDGSNFTLKIRSTKLEDSAMYFCASSVPRDRGGGYTFGSGTRLTVV.

The chain employs TRBV5-1 and TRBJ2-7; TRBD1 matches at 7 bases. The trim removed 0 bases at V and 5 bases at J, leaving 14 bases unmatched. The germline CDR1 and CDR2 sequences are SGHRS and YFSETQ. The CDR3 totals 17 residues. CDR3 DNA sequence: TGCGCCAGCAGCTTGGGCCAAGGGGGCGCGGATGTCCACGAGCAGTACTTC. Translated, it gives CASSLGQGGADVHEQYF.

J is TRBJ2-7 and V is TRBV7-9; D is possibly TRBD1 (6 bases). Germline V gene sequence: CDR1 SEHNR, CDR2 FQNEAQ (reference sequence). V lost 4 bases to trimming and J lost 5 bases, with 12 bases between them. This CDR3 spans 13 amino acids. The DNA of the CDR3 is TGTGCCAGCAGCTCAGGGGAGTTGGACGAGCAGTACTTC. It specifies CASSSGELDEQYF.

V usage is TRBV27 and J usage is TRBJ1-2; D not certain. Germline V lookup: CDR1 MNHEY, CDR2 SMNVEV (reference sequence). Trimming removed 5 bases from V and 5 bases from J, with 3 bases in between. The CDR3 extends over 10 amino acids. The CDR3, as DNA: TGTGCCAGCAGTCCGTATGGCTACACCTTC. Its translation is CASSPYGYTF.

CDR3 sequence reads: CASSLGVGGSSGDTQYF. CDR3 bases: TGTGCCAGCTCCCTGGGGGTGGGAGGCTCTTCGGGAGATACGCAGTATTTT. The chain uses TRBV9 and TRBJ2-3, with D tentatively TRBD2 (6 bases). CDR3 length: 17 amino acids. CDR1 SGDLS and CDR2 YYNGEE come from the germline V gene. Trimming left V 7 bases short and J 5 bases short, with 26 bases between.

The chain has TRBV3-1 (or the pseudogene TRBV3-2) and TRBJ2-5; 8 positions match TRBD1. With 0 bases clipped from V and 2 bases from J, the junction kept 8 bases outside the gene matches. In germline, CDR1 is LGHDT, CDR2 YNNKEL (reference sequence). The CDR3 totals 17 residues. The CDR3 here is CASSQDSGTGSQETQYF. The CDR3 DNA follows: TGTGCCAGCAGCCAAGATTCCGGGACAGGTTCTCAAGAGACCCAGTACTTC.

This chain uses TRBV4-1 with TRBJ1-5, with a tentative D call TRBD1 (5 bases). Germline V gene data show CDR1 as MGHRA and CDR2 as YSYEKL. The CDR3 runs to 15 residues. Trimming cost V 5 bases and J 2 bases, with 13 bases left between them. The CDR3 region has the DNA TGCGCCAGCAGCGCCAGGGTGTTAGGCAATCAGCCCCAGCATTTT. Encoded protein: CASSARVLGNQPQHF.

The rearrangement links TRBV3-1 (or the pseudogene TRBV3-2) to TRBJ2-1; the D gene is possibly TRBD2 (5 bases). Germline values: CDR1 LGHDT, CDR2 YNNKEL (reference sequence). The CDR3 runs to 15 residues. Trimming cost V 0 bases and J 7 bases, with 13 bases left between them. CDR3 loop: CASSQDASTGNEQFF. CDR3 in DNA: TGTGCCAGCAGCCAAGACGCTAGCACGGGTAATGAGCAGTTCTTC.

This chain connects TRBV5-4 to TRBJ1-1; D uncertain. Germline-derived CDR1 and CDR2 are SGHNT and YYREEE (reference sequence). The CDR3 runs to 16 residues. V was clipped by 4 bases and J by 2 bases, with 18 bases between them. CDR3 nucleotide sequence: TGTGCCAGCAGCCTCTTTGCACAAACAGATAACACTGAAGCTTTCTTT. Its translation: CASSLFAQTDNTEAFF.

This clone was counted once. The V gene is TRBV7-3, the J gene TRBJ2-1, with 11 bases matching TRBD2. The CDR3 extends over 16 amino acids. Germline V lookup: CDR1 SGHTA, CDR2 FQGTGA. V trimming: 4 bases; J trimming: 2 bases; junction bases outside the gene matches: 4. The CDR3: CASSSLAGGPYNEQFF. As DNA, the CDR3 is TGTGCCAGCAGCTCCCTAGCGGGAGGCCCCTACAATGAGCAGTTCTTC.

V is TRBV7-6 and J is TRBJ1-5; D is perhaps TRBD1 (5 bases). This CDR3 is built from 17 residues. Germline CDR1 is SGHVS and CDR2 is FNYEAQ. V was shortened by 4 bases and J by 1 base, with 17 bases between the two germline ends. The CDR3: CASSSPREDSSNQPQHF. DNA for the CDR3: TGTGCCAGCAGCTCTCCGAGAGAAGACAGCAGCAATCAGCCCCAGCATTTT.

This chain uses TRBV29-1 with TRBJ2-1, with 12 nucleotides matching TRBD2. With V trimmed by 0 bases and J by 6 bases, 18 bases remained unmatched. The CDR3 has 20 residues. Germline loops: CDR1 SQVTM, CDR2 ANQGSEA. The CDR3 coding sequence is TGCAGCGTTGAAGAACGGACTAGCGGGACCCGCCGTATGAGAATCAATGAGCAGTTCTTC. Encoded protein: CSVEERTSGTRRMRINEQFF.

This clone showed up just a few times. The chain is built from TRBV7-2 and TRBJ1-6, with 7 bases fitting TRBD1. Looked up from germline, CDR1 is SGHTA and CDR2 is FQGNSA. The CDR3 has 16 residues. Germline trimming cut 5 bases from V and 10 bases from J; bases unmatched to any gene: 14. CDR3 amino acids: CASSIRRGQDRSPLHF. The CDR3 nucleotides read TGTGCCAGCAGCATCCGGAGGGGGCAAGACCGATCACCCCTCCACTTT.

The genes are TRBV4-2 and TRBJ1-1; 9 bases map to TRBD1. Germline CDR1 and CDR2: LGHNA and YNFKEQ. V dropped 5 bases and J dropped 7; count of bases not matched to a gene: 20. The CDR3 totals 18 residues. CDR3 residues: CASSYRQGDGLVQVEAFF. The DNA of the CDR3 is TGTGCCAGCAGCTATCGACAGGGGGATGGGTTGGTGCAGGTTGAAGCTTTCTTT.

The genes are TRBV6-1 and TRBJ2-2, with 7 nucleotides matching TRBD2. The J segment lost 4 bases and the V segment lost 4 bases, leaving 9 bases of the junction unmatched. The CDR3 is 16 residues long. Germline V lookup: CDR1 MNHNS, CDR2 SASEGT. The CDR3 region has the DNA TGTGCCAGCAGTGGGTTGGCGGGAGTACCCACCGGGGAGCTGTTTTTT. Translation gives CASSGLAGVPTGELFF.

The V gene is TRBV19, the J gene TRBJ1-5; D is undetermined. The CDR3 runs 12 residues. The germline V and J ends were trimmed by 5 bases and 15 bases, with 17 bases remaining between them. The germline CDR1 and CDR2 sequences are LNHDA and SQIVND (reference sequence). CDR3 coding DNA: TGTGCCAGTAGTCCATCTCGCTACAGTTGGCATTTT. Its protein product is CASSPSRYSWHF. The complete variable domain, with remaining parts taken from reference TRBV19 and TRBJ1-5, reads DGGITQSPKYLFRKEGQNVTLSCEQNLNHDAMYWYRQDPGQGLRLIYYSQIVNDFQKGDIAEGYSVSREKKESFPLTVTSAQKNPTAFYLCASSPSRYSWHFGDGTRLSIL.

A word on this clone: Other DNA variants within this sample encode the same CDR3. The chain is built from TRBV27 and TRBJ2-7; 9 bases line up with TRBD1. The CDR3 has 14 amino acids. J was trimmed by 2 bases and V by 6 bases; bases with no gene match: 5. The V gene's germline CDR1 is MNHEY and CDR2 SMNVEV (reference sequence). CDR3 loop: CASSLDRGTYEQYF. The CDR3 region has the DNA TGTGCCAGCAGCTTGGACAGGGGTACCTACGAGCAGTACTTC.

Only a few counts were recorded for this clone. This chain joins TRBV24-1 and TRBJ2-4; no definite D call. Germline V gene data show CDR1 as KGHDR and CDR2 as SFDVKD. V dropped 6 bases and J dropped 0 bases, with 23 bases sitting between them. This CDR3 spans 19 amino acids. The chain's CDR3 is CATSQPTSELILAKNIQYF. CDR3 in DNA: TGTGCCACCAGTCAACCCACCTCGGAGTTGATCCTAGCCAAAAACATTCAGTACTTC.